The rows below give T cell receptor beta chains drawn from one sample of a study of T cell responses to AZD1222 COVID-19 vaccine. Clones were read by immunoSEQ multiplex PCR, and TCRdb kept only the in-frame ones, dropping some. The table records 20,000 to 25,000 clones, 65% to 90% of them present only once. The sample in question was peripheral blood, obtained on day 0 of AZD1222 vaccination. The receptors stem from an adult in good health. Both conserved end residues are part of each CDR3. D genes are given only for firm matches. Clone size appears in some rows only: once, few, many, or a class for an expanded clone.

J,size,V,D,DNA,CDR3
TRBJ1-2,.,TRBV28,TRBD1,TGTGCCAGCAGTTCGGACCGGGACAGAGACTATGGCTACACCTTC,CASSSDRDRDYGYTF
TRBJ1-3,.,TRBV4-2,.,TGTGCCAGCAGCCAAGCGTCAGGGGCGGACACCATATATTTT,CASSQASGADTIYF
TRBJ1-2,few,TRBV7-2,TRBD1,TGTGCCAGCAGCCAGACAGGGGGTAACTATGGCTACACCTTC,CASSQTGGNYGYTF
TRBJ2-1,once,TRBV6-2/TRBV6-3,TRBD2,TGTGCCAGCAGCGGTGGGACTACGGTTTTCAATGAGCAGTTCTTC,CASSGGTTVFNEQFF
TRBJ2-3,.,TRBV3-1/TRBV3-2,.,TGTGCCAGCAGCCAAGTTACCGGGGTCCAGCCTGCCCTGGGGGATACGCAGTATTTT,CASSQVTGVQPALGDTQYF
TRBJ2-7,.,TRBV7-9,.,TGTGCCAGCAGCTTAGCGCTAGCGACCGAGCAGTACTTC,CASSLALATEQYF
TRBJ1-2,.,TRBV18,.,TGTGCCAGCTCACCGAGGGAGGTTAACTATGGCTACACCTTC,CASSPREVNYGYTF
TRBJ1-4,.,TRBV30,TRBD1,TGTGCCTGGAGTGGGGGGACAGGGAATGAAAAACTGTTTTTT,CAWSGGTGNEKLFF
TRBJ2-7,.,TRBV4-2,.,TGTGCCAGCAGCCAATCACTAGGGGCCTACGAGCAGTACTTC,CASSQSLGAYEQYF
TRBJ2-7,.,TRBV5-1,TRBD1,TGCGCCAGCAGCTTGACAGGGGGCGAGCAGTACTTC,CASSLTGGEQYF
TRBJ1-1,once,TRBV5-8,.,TGTGCCAGCAGCTTGGATTCAGTCAAGGGCACTGAAGCTTTCTTT,CASSLDSVKGTEAFF
TRBJ2-7,.,TRBV3-1/TRBV3-2,TRBD2,TGTGCCAGCAGCCCGGGACTAGCGGAGATCTCCTACGAGCAGTACTTC,CASSPGLAEISYEQYF
TRBJ2-1,.,TRBV27,TRBD2,TGTGCCCGCAGGCGGGAGCGGGGGGTCTCCTTGGACGAGCAGTTCTTC,CARRRERGVSLDEQFF
TRBJ2-1,.,TRBV24-1,.,TGTGCCACCAGACACTCCACAGGACTCCTCCCCGACAATGAGCAGTTCTTC,CATRHSTGLLPDNEQFF
TRBJ2-7,.,TRBV24-1,TRBD1,TGTGCCACCAGTGACGGACAGGGGTACGAGCAGTACTTC,CATSDGQGYEQYF
TRBJ2-5,.,TRBV7-2,.,TGTGCCAGCAGCTTCCGACCCGGGGAGACCCAGTACTTC,CASSFRPGETQYF
TRBJ1-1,.,TRBV5-4,.,TGTGCCAGCAGCCAGGGGCGGGGGGGAGGCACTGAAGCTTTCTTT,CASSQGRGGGTEAFF
TRBJ2-1,.,TRBV19,.,TGTGCCAGTAGTATAACGGCGTATGAGCAGTTCTTC,CASSITAYEQFF
TRBJ1-1,.,TRBV30,.,TGTGCCTGGGGACATATGAACACTGAAGCTTTCTTT,CAWGHMNTEAFF
TRBJ2-5,.,TRBV7-8,TRBD1,TGTGCCAGCAGCTCCCACAGGGGGCCGCTGTCGGAGACCCAGTACTTC,CASSSHRGPLSETQYF
TRBJ2-7,.,TRBV12-3/TRBV12-4,.,TGTGCCACTCGGGGGGCCTCTTCCTACGAGCAGTACTTC,CATRGASSYEQYF
TRBJ2-7,.,TRBV6-1,.,TGTGCCAGCAGTGAAGTGAGTAGTTGGCCAAGCTACGAGCAGTACTTC,CASSEVSSWPSYEQYF
TRBJ2-2,.,TRBV2,.,TGTGCCTCCATTTTAACCAACACCGGGGAGCTGTTTTTT,CASILTNTGELFF
TRBJ2-7,.,TRBV30,TRBD2,TGTGCCTGGAGTGTTGAAAGACTAGCGGCACCCTACGAGCAGTACTTC,CAWSVERLAAPYEQYF
TRBJ1-1,once,TRBV11-2,.,TGTGCCAGCAAATGGTTGCGCACTGAAGCTTTCTTT,CASKWLRTEAFF
TRBJ2-3,.,TRBV19,TRBD2,TGTGCCAGTAGTGAGAAGACCGGGACTAGCTATACAGATACGCAGTATTTT,CASSEKTGTSYTDTQYF
TRBJ2-3,.,TRBV18,TRBD1,TGTGCCAGCTCACTTAACAGGGGGCGGTCAGATACGCAGTATTTT,CASSLNRGRSDTQYF
TRBJ1-4,once,TRBV19,TRBD1,TGTGCCAGTAGTATCGGACAGGCTGCAACTAATGAAAAACTGTTTTTT,CASSIGQAATNEKLFF
TRBJ2-1,.,TRBV5-4,.,TGTGCCAGCAGCTTGGAAGGGGGGGTAGGCTCCTACAATGAGCAGTTCTTC,CASSLEGGVGSYNEQFF
TRBJ2-3,.,TRBV4-3,TRBD2,TGCGCCAGCAGCCAGCTAGCGGGAGGAGAGGATACGCAGTATTTT,CASSQLAGGEDTQYF
TRBJ1-6,.,TRBV28,.,TGTGCCAGCAGCCGACGGGACATACAGTTT,CASSRRDIQF
TRBJ2-3,.,TRBV6-5,.,TGTGCCAGCAGTCCCGAGGGGGTCAGCACAGATACGCAGTATTTT,CASSPEGVSTDTQYF
TRBJ1-5,.,TRBV7-9,.,TGTGCCAGCAGCTTAGTATCCCAGCCCCAGCATTTT,CASSLVSQPQHF
TRBJ1-4,.,TRBV28,.,TGTGCCAGCAGTCCACTACAGGAATCTAATGAAAAACTGTTTTTT,CASSPLQESNEKLFF
TRBJ2-3,.,TRBV4-2,TRBD2,TGTGCCAGCAGCCAAGATCCCCTTCGGGGTAGCGGGGTAGATACGCAGTATTTT,CASSQDPLRGSGVDTQYF
TRBJ2-7,.,TRBV6-5,.,TGTGCCAGCACCAAATTGGGGGACCACGAGCAGTACTTC,CASTKLGDHEQYF
TRBJ2-1,once,TRBV27,TRBD2,TGTGCCAGCGCCACTAGCGGGGGGGCGAATGAGCAGTTCTTC,CASATSGGANEQFF
TRBJ1-2,.,TRBV6-5,.,TGTGCCAGCAGTTACACCTCGACAGTTTCCAACTATGGCTACACCTTC,CASSYTSTVSNYGYTF
TRBJ2-3,.,TRBV9,.,TGTGCCAGCAGCGTAGACAGCGCAGTCACAGATACGCAGTATTTT,CASSVDSAVTDTQYF
TRBJ2-7,once,TRBV19,.,TGTGCCAGTAGTATTACGGAGTCCTACGAGCAGTACTTC,CASSITESYEQYF
TRBJ2-7,.,TRBV7-2,.,TGTGCCAGCAGCGCAGACCAGCAATACGAGCAGTACTTC,CASSADQQYEQYF
TRBJ2-2,once,TRBV15,.,TGTGCCACCAGCAGTACACCTTACAGGAGCCGGGAGCTGTTTTTT,CATSSTPYRSRELFF
TRBJ1-3,.,TRBV19,.,TGTGCCAGTAGTATCGGACGTGGAGAAAGATCTGGAAACACCATATATTTT,CASSIGRGERSGNTIYF
TRBJ1-4,.,TRBV15,TRBD1,TGTGCCACCAGCAGAGAGGCGGCAGGGGGACTCACTAATGAAAAACTGTTTTTT,CATSREAAGGLTNEKLFF
TRBJ2-7,.,TRBV5-1,.,TGCGCCAGCAGCCGAATCCGGGACCCCCCCCACGAGCAGTACTTC,CASSRIRDPPHEQYF
TRBJ1-1,.,TRBV30,TRBD1,TGTGCCTGGAGTGTAAAGGGGACAGGGGGCGCCCGGACTGAAGCTTTCTTT,CAWSVKGTGGARTEAFF
TRBJ1-2,few,TRBV3-1/TRBV3-2,.,TGTGCCAGCAGCCAAGATTCAAAGGGGCTAGGCTACACCTTC,CASSQDSKGLGYTF
TRBJ2-7,.,TRBV9,TRBD2,TGTGCCAGCAGCGTAGACCCTAGCGGGGCCTACGAGCAGTACTTC,CASSVDPSGAYEQYF
TRBJ2-2,once,TRBV5-6,TRBD2,TGTGCCAGCAGCGATACCGGGGGGTTAACAACCGGGGAGCTGTTTTTT,CASSDTGGLTTGELFF
TRBJ1-6,.,TRBV7-3,.,TGTGCCAGCAGCTCGACAGGCAGCCATAATTCACCCCTCCACTTT,CASSSTGSHNSPLHF
TRBJ2-7,once,TRBV28,TRBD1,TGTGCCAGCAGTTTATGGCAGGGGGCTAAGGACGAGCAGTACTTC,CASSLWQGAKDEQYF
TRBJ1-2,.,TRBV28,.,TGTGCCAGCGGGGGGTTTGGGAGGGCCTCGTTTGGCTACACCTTC,CASGGFGRASFGYTF
TRBJ2-6,.,TRBV19,.,TGTGCCAGTAGTATAGGACCCCCCAGATCGGGGGCCAACGTCCTGACTTTC,CASSIGPPRSGANVLTF